The next 11 T cell receptor beta chains were all read from a single sample in a study of CD8 T cells in ankylosing spondylitis. Broader study findings: Characteristic of ankylosing spondylitis blood, it appeared, was a TCR beta motif comprising roughly 8 highly homologous variants.

These TCRs' antigens remain unknown. Each CDR3 protein is one row after TCRdb ran MiXCR on the 5' RACE reads. The sample comprises fewer than 550,000 distinct CDR3 sequences, about 5.2% of which are singletons, and around 3.6% rests with the top ten. What was sequenced was blood, either unsorted or a sorted T cell fraction (not recorded which). These receptor sequences come from a male donor with ankylosing spondylitis.

This clonotype appeared many times. The chain couples TRBV4-2 to TRBJ2-5; the D is unclear. Deletions cut 3 bases from V and 4 bases from J, with 9 bases between. The CDR3 runs to 13 residues. From germline, CDR1 is LGHNA and CDR2 YNFKEQ. CDR3 nucleotides: TGTGCCAGCAGCCAGGGGTTGGGAGAGACCCAGTACTTC. Its protein product is CASSQGLGETQYF.

This clonotype was seen many times. V gene TRBV9 combines with J gene TRBJ2-5; D is possibly TRBD2 (6 bases). In germline, CDR1 is SGDLS, CDR2 YYNGEE. V was clipped by 3 bases and J by 6 bases, with 15 bases between them. This CDR3 contains 14 residues. The CDR3 loop reads CASSGGTAGKTQYF. The CDR3 DNA reads as TGTGCCAGCAGCGGCGGGACCGCGGGAAAGACCCAGTACTTC.

In its sample, this clonotype was seen a few times. The J gene is TRBJ2-5, the V gene TRBV7-9; D not resolved. In germline, CDR1 is SEHNR, CDR2 FQNEAQ (reference sequence). Trimming took off 7 bases at V and 5 bases at J, with 5 bases between the two ends. This CDR3 region has 10 residues. Here the CDR3 DNA reads TGTGCCAGCATTCCCGAGACCCAGTACTTC. This sequence encodes CASIPETQYF.

The table lists this clonotype with many counts. This chain uses TRBV5-1 with TRBJ2-3; 13 nucleotides match TRBD2. The trim removed 4 bases at V and 4 bases at J, leaving 3 bases unmatched. CDR1 is SGHRS, CDR2 YFSETQ, per germline. This CDR3 is 15 amino acids long. The CDR3 region is CASSLGLAGADTQYF. The CDR3 DNA is TGCGCCAGCAGCCTCGGACTAGCGGGGGCAGATACGCAGTATTTT.

This clonotype was seen repeatedly, ten times or more. This sequence joins TRBV18 and TRBJ1-2; 10 nucleotides align to TRBD1. Looked up from germline, CDR1 is KGHSH and CDR2 is LQKENI. The CDR3 sequence is 13 residues long. The V gene end was trimmed by 5 bases and the J gene end by 8 bases; junction bases not matched to a gene: 5. The CDR3 region is CASSTGTGEGYTF. The CDR3 nucleotides read TGTGCCAGCTCAACCGGGACAGGGGAAGGCTACACCTTC.

The table lists this clonotype with many counts. The chain employs TRBV5-4 and TRBJ2-7; D might be TRBD2 (6 bases). CDR1 and CDR2 (germline): SGHNT, YYREEE (reference sequence). This CDR3 is 16 amino acids long. V dropped 0 bases and J dropped 2 bases, with 15 bases sitting between them. The chain's CDR3 is CASSLGFGGRTYEQYF. The CDR3 DNA follows: TGTGCCAGCAGCTTGGGATTTGGGGGGAGGACCTACGAGCAGTACTTC.

This clonotype was recorded many times. The CDR3 reads CASSPRTGNGDTQYF. The CDR3 region has the DNA TGTGCCAGCAGCCCACGGACAGGGAACGGGGATACGCAGTATTTT. The V call is TRBV11-1, the J call TRBJ2-3, with 8 bases identical to TRBD1. The CDR3 sequence is 15 residues long. Germline lookup yields CDR1 SGHAT and CDR2 FQDESV (reference sequence). V dropped 5 bases and J dropped 6; count of bases not matched to a gene: 10.

This clonotype was seen ten or more times. V is TRBV5-6 and J is TRBJ1-2, with D perhaps matching TRBD1 (5 bases). The CDR3 covers 13 residues. Looked up from germline, CDR1 is SGHDT and CDR2 is YYEEEE. V lost 0 bases and J lost 8, with 11 bases in between. CDR3 nucleotides: TGTGCCAGCAGCTTGGGACAGCTACGGGGCTACACCTTC. Encoded protein: CASSLGQLRGYTF.

This clonotype has at least ten counts. The chain employs TRBV7-2 and TRBJ2-5, with 9 bases aligning to TRBD1. With V trimmed by 6 bases and J by 4 bases, 3 bases remained unmatched. CDR3 length: 13 residues. The germline CDR1 and CDR2 sequences are SGHTA and FQGNSA. CDR3 loop: CASRRTGVETQYF. The CDR3 nucleotides are TGTGCCAGCAGAAGGACAGGGGTAGAGACCCAGTACTTC.

This clonotype was counted at least ten times. The V and J genes are TRBV7-9 and TRBJ2-1; 11 positions match TRBD2. Germline CDR1 is SEHNR and CDR2 is FQNEAQ (reference sequence). The length of the CDR3 is 17 residues. The ends lost 8 bases at V and 0 bases at J; junction bases unmatched: 9. CDR3 loop: CASGDVAGGISYNEQFF. The CDR3 DNA is TGTGCCAGCGGTGATGTAGCGGGAGGGATCTCCTACAATGAGCAGTTCTTC.

At least ten counts were recorded for this clonotype. The rearrangement links TRBV18 to TRBJ2-7; 12 nucleotides line up with TRBD2. With 0 bases clipped from V and 5 bases from J, the junction kept 5 bases outside the gene matches. This CDR3 comprises 16 residues. Germline V CDR1 and CDR2: KGHSH, LQKENI. The CDR3 region is CASSPPRLAGAHEQYF. CDR3 nucleotides: TGTGCCAGCTCACCACCGCGACTAGCGGGGGCTCACGAGCAGTACTTC.